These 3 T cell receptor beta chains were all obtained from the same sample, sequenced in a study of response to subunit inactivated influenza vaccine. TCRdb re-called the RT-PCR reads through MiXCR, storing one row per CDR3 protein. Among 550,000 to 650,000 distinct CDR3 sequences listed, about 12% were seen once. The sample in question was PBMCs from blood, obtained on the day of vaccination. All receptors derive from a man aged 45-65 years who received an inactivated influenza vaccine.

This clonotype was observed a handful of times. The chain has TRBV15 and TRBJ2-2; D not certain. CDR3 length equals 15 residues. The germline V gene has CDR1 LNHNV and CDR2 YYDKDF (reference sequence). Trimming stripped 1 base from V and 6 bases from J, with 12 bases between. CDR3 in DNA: TGTGCCACCAGCAGAGGGACGGGCTGGGCCGGGGAGCTGTTTTTT. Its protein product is CATSRGTGWAGELFF.

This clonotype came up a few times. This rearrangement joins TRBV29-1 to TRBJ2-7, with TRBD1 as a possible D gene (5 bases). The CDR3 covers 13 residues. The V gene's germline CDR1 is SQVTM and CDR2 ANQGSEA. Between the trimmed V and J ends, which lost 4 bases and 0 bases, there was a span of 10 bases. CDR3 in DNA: TGCAGCGTTGGGGGCTGGAGCTCCTACGAGCAGTACTTC. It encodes CSVGGWSSYEQYF.

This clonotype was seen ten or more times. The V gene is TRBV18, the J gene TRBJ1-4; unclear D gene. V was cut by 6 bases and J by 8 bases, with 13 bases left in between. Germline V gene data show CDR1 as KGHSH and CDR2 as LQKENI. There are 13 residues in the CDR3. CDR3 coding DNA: TGTGCCAGCTCCCCCAGGCAGAAGGAAAAACTGTTTTTT. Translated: CASSPRQKEKLFF.